This entry lists 24 T cell receptor beta chains sequenced from one sample in a study of shared clonotypes between healthy human individuals. Produced via immunoSEQ multiplex PCR; TCRdb's table is partial and in-frame only. This table holds roughly 1,000,000 clones, around 78% found once. Sequenced material: memory CD4+ T cells from PBMCs. Sample subset: CD45RA-negative fraction. These receptors were obtained from a man aged 18 to 29 in good health. Some clones in this sample may be carry-over from other donors' samples.

The V call is TRBV18, the J call TRBJ2-2, with 7 bases that match TRBD2. V gave up 1 base and J gave up 3 bases; unmatched junction bases: 5. Germline V lookup: CDR1 KGHSH, CDR2 LQKENI. The CDR3 contains 16 residues. The CDR3 protein is CASSPRRGRDTGELFF. CDR3 bases: TGTGCCAGCTCACCACGGCGCGGGAGAGACACCGGGGAGCTGTTTTTT.

The chain employs TRBV18 and TRBJ2-7, with D tentatively TRBD1 or TRBD2 (5 bases each). CDR3 length: 16 residues. With 1 base removed from V and 6 bases from J, the gap between germline ends came to 19 bases. The germline V gene has CDR1 KGHSH and CDR2 LQKENI. CDR3 protein: CASSPQWQGPEGEQYF. DNA of the CDR3: TGTGCCAGCTCACCACAGTGGCAGGGACCAGAAGGCGAGCAGTACTTC.

The chain recombines TRBV6-6 with TRBJ2-5; TRBD1 matches 7 bases. The CDR3 covers 14 residues. J gave up 1 base and V 6 bases, and 5 bases lay outside the gene matches. Germline lookup yields CDR1 MNHNY and CDR2 SVGAGI (reference sequence). Here the CDR3 DNA reads TGTGCCAGCAGCCCCGGGACAGCCCAAGAGACCCAGTACTTC. Translated, it gives CASSPGTAQETQYF.

This sequence joins TRBV2 and TRBJ1-3, with D perhaps TRBD1 (5 bases). V shed 5 bases and J shed 4 bases, with 15 bases lying between them. This CDR3 region has 15 residues. The germline V gene encodes CDR1 SNHLY and CDR2 FYNNEI. The CDR3 is CASSFRATSGNTIYF. CDR3 DNA sequence: TGTGCCAGCAGTTTCAGGGCCACGTCGGGAAACACCATATATTTT.

The CDR3 is CASSGGTSGYEQYF. The CDR3 nucleotides are TGTGCCAGCTCAGGAGGGACTAGCGGTTACGAGCAGTACTTC. The chain combines TRBV18 with TRBJ2-7; 11 bases are a match to TRBD2. From germline, CDR1 is KGHSH and CDR2 LQKENI. The CDR3 contains 14 residues. The V segment lost 5 bases and the J segment 4 bases; nucleotides outside the gene matches: 4. The full variable domain, completed using reference TRBV18 and TRBJ2-7, is NAGVMQNPRHLVRRRGQEARLRCSPMKGHSHVYWYRQLPEEGLKFMVYLQKENIIDESGMPKERFSAEFPKEGPSILRIQQVVRGDSAAYFCASSGGTSGYEQYFGPGTRLTVT.

The chain combines TRBV29-1 with TRBJ1-1; 8 nucleotides agree with TRBD1. After removal of 7 bases from V and 6 bases from J, the junction contained 10 bases not matched to a gene. CDR1 is SQVTM and CDR2 is ANQGSEA in the germline V gene. This CDR3 spans 13 amino acids. CDR3: CSAVRTGSSEAFF. Here the CDR3 DNA reads TGCAGCGCTGTTCGGACAGGGAGTTCTGAAGCTTTCTTT. Drawing the rest from reference TRBV29-1 and TRBJ1-1, the complete variable domain is SAVISQKPSRDICQRGTSLTIQCQVDSQVTMMFWYRQQPGQSLTLIATANQGSEATYESGFVIDKFPISRPNLTFSTLTVSNMSPEDSSIYLCSAVRTGSSEAFFGQGTRLTVV.

The chain links TRBV4-2 to TRBJ1-1, with D unclear. Trimming left V 2 bases short and J 0 bases short, with 16 bases between. The germline CDR1 and CDR2 sequences are LGHNA and YNFKEQ. The CDR3 is 17 amino acids. CDR3 region: CASSQIGRLNMNTEAFF. For the CDR3, the DNA is TGTGCCAGCAGCCAAATAGGAAGACTAAATATGAACACTGAAGCTTTCTTT.

The chain is built from TRBV2 and TRBJ2-7; 11 bases align to TRBD1. The V segment lost 4 bases and the J segment 6 bases; nucleotides outside the gene matches: 11. This CDR3 is 16 amino acids long. CDR1 and CDR2 (germline): SNHLY, FYNNEI. The CDR3 DNA sequence: TGTGCCAGCAGTGCGGGTCGGGCAGGGACAGGGGGCGAGCAGTACTTC. Protein: CASSAGRAGTGGEQYF.

The table lists this clone with a few counts. This chain connects TRBV5-4 to TRBJ2-2, with D unclear. CDR1 is SGHNT, CDR2 YYREEE, per germline (reference sequence). This CDR3 has 17 amino acids. The ends were cut back, 0 bases at V and 1 base at J, with 13 bases in the middle. The CDR3 here is CASSLDLTTVNTGELFF. For the CDR3, the DNA is TGTGCCAGCAGCTTGGACTTAACTACCGTGAACACCGGGGAGCTGTTTTTT.

The chain is built from TRBV7-2 and TRBJ2-3; 8 positions match TRBD2. The trim removed 1 base at V and 6 bases at J, leaving 6 bases unmatched. In germline, CDR1 is SGHTA, CDR2 FQGNSA. This CDR3 is built from 15 residues. The CDR3 DNA reads TGTGCCAGCAGCTTAGTGGGGACTAGTATGGATACGCAGTATTTT. Amino acids: CASSLVGTSMDTQYF.

This chain links TRBV7-2 with TRBJ1-3; a weak D match, TRBD1 (5 bases). The CDR3 sequence is 15 residues long. In germline, CDR1 is SGHTA, CDR2 FQGNSA. Trimming pared 5 bases from V and 7 bases from J, leaving 18 bases between. The CDR3 sequence: CASSLGPGKGNTIYF. The CDR3 DNA is TGTGCCAGCAGCCTAGGACCAGGGAAGGGTAACACCATATATTTT.

On this clone: A read error is likely here: a far larger clone is one base away. This CDR3 is also generated by other DNA sequences in the sample. This chain links TRBV7-3 with TRBJ1-1; D remains ambiguous. Trimming took 0 bases from V and 3 from J, leaving 5 bases between them. This CDR3 has 13 residues. CDR1 and CDR2 from the germline V gene are SGHTA and FQGTGA. The DNA of the CDR3 is TGTGCCAGCAGCTTAACAAGGGACACTGAAGCTTTCTTT. Protein: CASSLTRDTEAFF.

The rearrangement links TRBV4-2 to TRBJ2-5; 8 bases map to TRBD2. The germline V gene encodes CDR1 LGHNA and CDR2 YNFKEQ. The CDR3 covers 19 residues. The ends lost 5 bases at V and 2 bases at J; junction bases unmatched: 19. The CDR3 loop reads CASSDQATSGRIVQETQYF. For the CDR3, the DNA is TGTGCCAGCAGCGATCAGGCTACTAGCGGCCGAATCGTTCAAGAGACCCAGTACTTC.

The V gene is TRBV4-1, the J gene TRBJ2-5; a possible D gene is TRBD1 (5 bases). The DNA matches TRBJ2-7 better at its end, which makes the J call doubtful. Germline V gene data show CDR1 as MGHRA and CDR2 as YSYEKL. This CDR3 contains 16 residues. The chain's CDR3 is CASSPTSATATYEQYF. The CDR3 DNA reads TGCGCCAGCAGCCCGACGAGTGCGACAGCCACCTACGAGCAGTACTTC.

The chain is built from TRBV7-8 and TRBJ2-3; perhaps TRBD2 as D (6 bases). Looked up from germline, CDR1 is SGHVS and CDR2 is FQNEAQ. CDR3 length: 15 amino acids. Deletions cut 1 base from V and 1 base from J, with 9 bases between. The DNA of the CDR3 is TGTGCCAGCAGCTTAGGGTGGGGGGGCACAGATACGCAGTATTTT. As protein: CASSLGWGGTDTQYF.

The rearrangement uses TRBV5-1 and TRBJ2-1; TRBD2 agrees at 7 bases. Trimming took 5 bases from V and 7 from J; bases not matched to a gene: 3. This CDR3 comprises 12 residues. Germline V lookup: CDR1 SGHRS, CDR2 YFSETQ. The CDR3 DNA sequence: TGCGCCAGCAGAGAGCGGGATAATGAGCAGTTCTTC. Its translation: CASRERDNEQFF.

The chain is built from TRBV16 and TRBJ1-1, with D perhaps TRBD1 (5 bases). Germline CDR1 KGHSY, CDR2 FQNENV. This CDR3 has 16 amino acids. V was trimmed by 5 bases and J by 5 bases, leaving 21 bases between them. The CDR3 coding sequence is TGTGCCAGCAGCGACCAGACTCTTGGGGGAAGGACTGAAGCTTTCTTT. Translation: CASSDQTLGGRTEAFF. Combining the CDR3 with reference TRBV16 and TRBJ1-1 gives the whole variable domain GEEVAQTPKHLVRGEGQKAKLYCAPIKGHSYVFWYQQVLKNEFKFLISFQNENVFDETGMPKERFSAKCLPNSPCSLEIQATKLEDSAVYFCASSDQTLGGRTEAFFGQGTRLTVV.

The V call is TRBV2, the J call TRBJ2-5; TRBD1 or TRBD2 may be the D gene (7 bases each). The CDR3 is 14 amino acids. V was shortened by 4 bases and J by 5 bases, with 14 bases between the two germline ends. The germline V gene has CDR1 SNHLY and CDR2 FYNNEI. The CDR3 DNA sequence: TGTGCCAGCAGTGGGGAGGGGGCTAGGGAGACCCAGTACTTC. Translating gives CASSGEGARETQYF.

Notes on this clone: Different DNA sequences within this sample yield the same CDR3. The chain carries TRBV7-2 and TRBJ2-7, with 7 bases fitting TRBD1. Germline CDR1 and CDR2: SGHTA and FQGNSA. This CDR3 spans 14 amino acids. Unmatched junction bases numbered 3, after V lost 1 base and J lost 3 bases. DNA for the CDR3: TGTGCCAGCAGCTTAGGTGCAGGGGGCTACGAGCAGTACTTC. It is translated as CASSLGAGGYEQYF.

V usage is TRBV5-1 and J usage is TRBJ1-2; 10 bases map to TRBD1. CDR1 and CDR2 from the germline V gene are SGHRS and YFSETQ. V trimming: 4 bases; J trimming: 6 bases; junction bases outside the gene matches: 3. The CDR3 runs 13 residues. The CDR3 reads CASSPGTGDGYTF. DNA of the CDR3: TGCGCCAGCAGCCCCGGGACAGGGGATGGCTACACCTTC.

The chain uses TRBV2 and TRBJ1-1; D unclear. V was shortened by 4 bases and J by 1 base, with 7 bases between the two germline ends. The CDR3 contains 13 residues. Germline CDR1 is SNHLY and CDR2 is FYNNEI. The CDR3 bases are TGTGCCAGCAGTGGGACGAGGAACACTGAAGCTTTCTTT. Protein product: CASSGTRNTEAFF.

This chain joins TRBV19 and TRBJ2-2; 10 bases fit TRBD1. The CDR3 consists of 19 residues. The V gene's germline CDR1 is LNHDA and CDR2 SQIVND (reference sequence). V lost 4 bases, J lost 5 bases, and 16 bases stayed unmatched. The CDR3, as DNA: TGTGCCAGTAGTAGCAAACCCGGGACAGGGGCCTTTACAACCGGGGAGCTGTTTTTT. This translates into CASSSKPGTGAFTTGELFF.

J is TRBJ1-4 and V is TRBV7-9, with D hard to call. V was shortened by 5 bases and J by 6 bases, with 16 bases between the two germline ends. This CDR3 comprises 15 residues. The germline V gene has CDR1 SEHNR and CDR2 FQNEAQ (reference sequence). The CDR3 coding sequence is TGTGCCAGCAGCGGTGGAAGTGGGGTGTATGAAAAACTGTTTTTT. It codes for CASSGGSGVYEKLFF.

The chain has TRBV28 and TRBJ1-1, with a weak D call TRBD1 (5 bases). Deletions cut 5 bases from V and 11 bases from J, with 18 bases between. This CDR3 comprises 13 residues. Germline V lookup: CDR1 MDHEN, CDR2 SYDVKM. DNA for the CDR3: TGTGCCAGCAGTAACCGGGACCCCAGAGGCGCTTTCTTT. Amino acids: CASSNRDPRGAFF. The variable domain in full, with the rest retrieved from reference TRBV28 and TRBJ1-1, is DVKVTQSSRYLVKRTGEKVFLECVQDMDHENMFWYRQDPGLGLRLIYFSYDVKMKEKGDIPEGYSVSREKKERFSLILESASTNQTSMYLCASSNRDPRGAFFGQGTRLTVV.